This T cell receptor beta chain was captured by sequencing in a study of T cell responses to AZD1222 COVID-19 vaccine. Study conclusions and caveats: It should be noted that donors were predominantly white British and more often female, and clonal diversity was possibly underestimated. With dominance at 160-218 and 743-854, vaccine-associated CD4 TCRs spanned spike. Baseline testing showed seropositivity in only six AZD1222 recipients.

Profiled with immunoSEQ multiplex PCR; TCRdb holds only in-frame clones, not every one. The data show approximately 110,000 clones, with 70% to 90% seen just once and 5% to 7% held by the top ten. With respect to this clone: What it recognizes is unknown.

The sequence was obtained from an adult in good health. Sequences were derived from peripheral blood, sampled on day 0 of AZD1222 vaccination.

The CDR3 sequence is CASSLGSSRNGYTF. The CDR3 nucleotides read TGTGCCAGCAGCTTAGGGAGCTCCCGAAATGGCTACACCTTC. The chain links TRBV7-2 to TRBJ1-2, with D uncertain. Germline CDR1 and CDR2: SGHTA and FQGNSA. V lost 1 base and J lost 6, with 12 bases in between. This CDR3 spans 14 amino acids.